Sequencing of this T cell receptor (beta chain) was carried out in a study of Graves' ophthalmopathy and Graves' hyperthyroidism. The CDR3 runs 15 residues. V dropped 5 bases and J dropped 9; count of bases not matched to a gene: 7. Per the germline V gene, CDR1 is MGHDK and CDR2 is SYGVNS. CDR3 regions of TCR beta were amplified from RNA transcripts. In the first round, RT-PCR was carried out with HTBI primers, and a multiplex PCR formed the second round. In TCRdb, the multiplex PCR reads were re-called with MiXCR into one record per CDR3 protein. The sample shows 600,000 to 950,000 distinct CDR3 sequences, roughly 40% of them seen only once. In its sample, this clonotype was seen many times. Its antigen remains unidentified. Broader study findings: For predicting ophthalmopathy progression, the model had almost 71% sensitivity and nearly 75% specificity. The majority of expanded thyroid clonotypes above 0.001 frequency also occurred in blood. For separating ophthalmopathy from stable hyperthyroidism, a 13-signature model gave 85% to 90% sensitivity and about 82% specificity.

Specimen: peripheral blood. The genes are TRBV25-1 and TRBJ1-6; TRBD1 matches 10 bases. The sequence was obtained from an adult man with Graves' ophthalmopathy. CDR3 protein: CASSLGGQGLSPLHF. CDR3 nucleotide sequence: TGTGCCAGCAGTTTAGGGGGACAGGGGCTTTCACCCCTCCACTTT. Complete variable domain (other parts from reference TRBV25-1 and TRBJ1-6): EADIYQTPRYLVIGTGKKITLECSQTMGHDKMYWYQQDPGMELHLIHYSYGVNSTEKGDLSSESTVSRIRTEHFPLTLESARPSHTSQYLCASSLGGQGLSPLHFGNGTRLTVT.